This TCR beta chain was captured in a study of OX40 agonist ivuxolimab in advanced cancers. Background on the study: People in dose escalation had one of these cancers: hepatocellular carcinoma, melanoma, renal cell or head and neck cancer.

The germline CDR1 and CDR2 sequences are DFQATT and SNEGSKA (reference sequence). The CDR3 covers 11 residues. Trimming stripped 0 bases from V and 5 bases from J, with 4 bases between. Using immunoSEQ multiplex PCR, the repertoire was profiled, and TCRdb retains in-frame clones only, with some absent. The data hold fewer than 95,000 clones, with more than 75% observed a single time. The J gene is TRBJ1-1, the V gene TRBV20-1; D remains unclear. The TCR was taken from an adult with an advanced solid tumor such as melanoma, head and neck, liver or kidney cancer. The source was CD4+ or CD8+ T cells sorted from blood, collected in a trial of the OX40 agonist ivuxolimab. CDR3 region: CSARDRTEAFF. DNA of the CDR3: TGCAGTGCTAGAGATCGGACTGAAGCTTTCTTT.